One sample yielded the 8 T cell receptor beta chains listed below, sequenced in a study of post-analysis software for immune sequencing data. Whole-study results and caveats: Patients used about five TRBV segments, including TRBV5-6, TRBV5-1 and TRBV20-1, more often than controls.

Which antigens these TCRs recognize remains unknown. Prepared TCR beta cDNA libraries contained unique molecular identifiers. TCRdb passed the PCR reads through MiXCR, listing each CDR3 protein once. The table shows about 820,000 distinct CDR3 sequences, with about 53% occurring only once. Input material: blood. These receptors all stem from a girl aged 5-17 years with multiple sclerosis.

V usage is TRBV20-1 and J usage is TRBJ1-2; D perhaps matches TRBD1 (6 bases). V gave up 2 bases and J gave up 5 bases, with 15 bases separating them. Germline V gene data show CDR1 as DFQATT and CDR2 as SNEGSKA (reference sequence). This CDR3 has 14 residues. The CDR3 region has the DNA TGCAGTGCTAGACCGATTGGGGGCAAATATGGCTACACCTTC. It codes for CSARPIGGKYGYTF.

The chain uses TRBV3-1 and TRBJ2-1; D gene unclear. The CDR3 spans 13 residues. V was shortened by 2 bases and J by 8 bases, with 10 bases between the two germline ends. The germline CDR1 and CDR2 sequences are LGHDT and YNNKEL (reference sequence). CDR3 loop: CASSQRRSHEQFF. CDR3 DNA: TGTGCCAGCAGCCAAAGAAGAAGCCATGAGCAGTTCTTC.

The V and J genes are TRBV2 and TRBJ2-7; 8 bases line up with TRBD1. Germline CDR1 SNHLY, CDR2 FYNNEI. The trim removed 3 bases at V and 3 bases at J, leaving 10 bases unmatched. This CDR3 comprises 16 residues. CDR3 coding DNA: TGTGCCAGCAGTGAGGGCAACAGGGGGTCTATCTACGAGCAGTACTTC. Protein: CASSEGNRGSIYEQYF.

Only a few counts were recorded for this clonotype. This chain links TRBV7-9 with TRBJ2-1; 12 positions match TRBD1. The CDR3 is made up of 15 amino acids. Looked up from germline, CDR1 is SEHNR and CDR2 is FQNEAQ (reference sequence). Unmatched junction bases numbered 6, after V lost 4 bases and J lost 8 bases. The CDR3 DNA follows: TGTGCCAGCAGCTCCCGGGACAGGGGGCTCCATGAGCAGTTCTTC. Its protein product is CASSSRDRGLHEQFF.

The chain couples TRBV4-1 to TRBJ1-5; no firm D call. V lost 1 base and J 0 bases, leaving 10 bases between the germline ends. The CDR3 is 16 residues long. The germline CDR1 and CDR2 sequences are MGHRA and YSYEKL. DNA for the CDR3: TGCGCCAGCAGCCAAGCGGGAGAGCATAGCAATCAGCCCCAGCATTTT. This sequence encodes CASSQAGEHSNQPQHF.

The chain joins TRBV7-9 to TRBJ2-1; TRBD1 agrees at 9 bases. The end of the DNA aligns better with TRBJ2-7, so the J call may be wrong. Germline assignment: CDR1 SEHNR and CDR2 FQNEAQ (reference sequence). The CDR3 is made up of 16 amino acids. Written as DNA, the CDR3 is TGTGCCAGCAGCTGGGGACAGGGCCCCACCTCCTACGAGCAGTACTTC. Translating gives CASSWGQGPTSYEQYF.

The chain employs TRBV10-1 and TRBJ2-3; the match to TRBD2 covers 8 bases. Germline-derived CDR1 and CDR2 are WNHNN and SYGVQD (reference sequence). The CDR3 runs to 17 residues. Trimming removed 0 bases from V and 2 bases from J; junction bases left unmatched: 7. The chain's CDR3 is CASSESIGRAITDTQYF. In DNA form, the CDR3 reads TGCGCCAGCAGTGAGTCTATCGGGAGGGCCATCACAGATACGCAGTATTTT.

This clonotype was found a few times. V is TRBV27 and J is TRBJ2-4; no reliable D call. Germline V gene data show CDR1 as MNHEY and CDR2 as SMNVEV (reference sequence). This CDR3 has 17 residues. With 6 bases removed from V and 0 bases from J, the gap between germline ends came to 18 bases. CDR3 sequence: CASSATEYSLAKNIQYF. CDR3 in DNA: TGTGCCAGCAGCGCGACGGAATACAGTCTAGCCAAAAACATTCAGTACTTC.